One sample yielded the 17 T cell receptor beta chains listed below, sequenced in a study of blood T cell repertoires in COVID-19 (dated by TCRdb to the early 2020s). Library generation was performed with the immunoSEQ multiplex PCR assay. The source is immuneACCESS, and TCRdb retained only in-frame sequences with V and J called. Part of the clones is not carried over; for the studies checked, unresolved V genes explain less than half of this, and the remainder is unexplained. This sample comprises roughly 120,000 clones, 85% of them detected only once. The ten largest clonotypes hold about 13% of the sample. Sequences were obtained from peripheral blood. These receptor sequences come from a human donor in a cohort sampled during active COVID-19.

This clone was picked up a small number of times. The chain links TRBV27 to TRBJ1-1; a possible D gene is TRBD1 (5 bases). Trimming took 9 bases from V and 1 from J, leaving 9 bases between them. The germline CDR1 and CDR2 sequences are MNHEY and SMNVEV (reference sequence). The CDR3 is 12 amino acids. This chain's CDR3 is CASLGGNTEAFF. The CDR3 DNA reads TGTGCCAGTTTGGGGGGGAACACTGAAGCTTTCTTT.

V is TRBV29-1 and J is TRBJ2-1, with a possible D match to TRBD1 (6 bases). The V and J ends lost 7 bases and 7 bases respectively, with 17 bases between them. Germline V gene data show CDR1 as SQVTM and CDR2 as ANQGSEA. The CDR3 has 13 amino acids. The CDR3 DNA reads as TGCAGCGCCAGAACCACAGGGAGTAATGAGCAGTTCTTC. Its protein is CSARTTGSNEQFF.

This chain links TRBV2 with TRBJ1-6, with TRBD1 matching 8 bases. With V trimmed by 2 bases and J by 18 bases, 15 bases remained unmatched. CDR3 length: 15 residues. Per germline, CDR1 SNHLY and CDR2 FYNNEI. CDR3 loop: CASSELARGRETAHF. In DNA, the CDR3 is TGTGCCAGCAGTGAATTGGCCAGGGGGCGAGAAACCGCCCACTTT.

The chain uses TRBV13 and TRBJ2-1, with 7 bases fitting TRBD1. The CDR3 totals 15 residues. The J segment lost 7 bases and the V segment lost 1 base, leaving 7 bases of the junction unmatched. The V gene's germline CDR1 is PRHDT and CDR2 FYEKMQ (reference sequence). Here the CDR3 reads CASSLVGGAWNEQFF. DNA of the CDR3: TGTGCCAGCAGCTTAGTAGGGGGCGCCTGGAATGAGCAGTTCTTC.

The chain carries TRBV7-6 and TRBJ1-3; no definite D call. Trimming took 0 bases from V and 0 from J, leaving 9 bases between them. CDR1 and CDR2 (germline): SGHVS, FNYEAQ. CDR3 length: 16 amino acids. DNA for the CDR3: TGTGCCAGCAGCTTAGCTCACAACCCCTCTGGAAACACCATATATTTT. It is translated as CASSLAHNPSGNTIYF.

The V gene is TRBV7-3, the J gene TRBJ2-2; D is uncertain. V lost 3 bases, J lost 0 bases, and 8 bases lay in between. The CDR3 totals 15 residues. CDR1 and CDR2 (germline): SGHTA, FQGTGA. The chain's CDR3 is CASSFGASNTGELFF. Here the CDR3 DNA reads TGTGCCAGCAGCTTCGGAGCATCGAACACCGGGGAGCTGTTTTTT.

The rearrangement joins TRBV29-1 to TRBJ1-2; D may be TRBD1 (6 bases). Trimming pared 6 bases from V and 1 base from J, leaving 9 bases between. CDR1 SQVTM and CDR2 ANQGSEA come from the germline V gene. This CDR3 spans 12 amino acids. The CDR3 DNA follows: TGCAGCGTGATGGACAGTAACTATGGCTACACCTTC. This translates into CSVMDSNYGYTF.

The chain has TRBV18 and TRBJ2-7; D might be TRBD1 (6 bases). CDR1 is KGHSH, CDR2 LQKENI, per germline. CDR3 size: 15 residues. With 3 bases removed from V and 4 bases from J, the gap between germline ends came to 16 bases. CDR3: CASSPTGGLRYEQYF. The DNA of the CDR3 is TGTGCCAGCTCACCGACAGGCGGTCTTAGGTACGAGCAGTACTTC.

V usage is TRBV19 and J usage is TRBJ1-5; D is possibly TRBD1 (5 bases). V was clipped by 1 base and J by 6 bases, with 10 bases between them. The germline V gene encodes CDR1 LNHDA and CDR2 SQIVND (reference sequence). This CDR3 is built from 14 residues. CDR3 in amino acids: CASSIAGFGQPQHF. The DNA of the CDR3 is TGTGCCAGTAGTATAGCAGGGTTCGGTCAGCCCCAGCATTTT.

The chain joins TRBV5-4 to TRBJ2-1; TRBD1 is a possible D gene (6 bases). The CDR3 contains 15 residues. Germline loops: CDR1 SGHNT, CDR2 YYREEE (reference sequence). Trimming stripped 5 bases from V and 4 bases from J, with 16 bases between. In DNA form, the CDR3 reads TGTGCCAGCAGTCCCGACAGGTCGGGGTACAATGAGCAGTTCTTC. Its protein is CASSPDRSGYNEQFF. The variable domain in full, completed from reference TRBV5-4 and TRBJ2-1, reads ETGVTQSPTHLIKTRGQQVTLRCSSQSGHNTVSWYQQALGQGPQFIFQYYREEENGRGNFPPRFSGLQFPNYSSELNVNALELDDSALYLCASSPDRSGYNEQFFGPGTRLTVL.

V and J are TRBV30 and TRBJ1-1, with 7 positions matching TRBD1. The CDR3 sequence is 15 residues long. CDR1 is GTSNPN, CDR2 SVGIG, per germline (reference sequence). V gave up 3 bases and J gave up 1 base; unmatched junction bases: 8. CDR3 residues: CAWRMMRTGNTEAFF. Written as DNA, the CDR3 is TGTGCCTGGAGAATGATGCGGACAGGGAACACTGAAGCTTTCTTT.

DNA of the CDR3: TGTGCCACCAGCAGAGATCTGGGCCCCCCGGGAGCTAATGAAAAACTGTTTTTT. Protein product: CATSRDLGPPGANEKLFF. The chain has TRBV15 and TRBJ1-4; D remains unclear. CDR1 and CDR2 (germline): LNHNV, YYDKDF (reference sequence). CDR3 length: 18 amino acids. Trimming left V 0 bases short and J 3 bases short, with 17 bases between.

The chain has TRBV2 and TRBJ1-2; D not resolved. Between the trimmed V and J ends, which lost 4 bases and 2 bases, there was a span of 5 bases. CDR1 SNHLY and CDR2 FYNNEI come from the germline V gene. The CDR3 contains 12 residues. The CDR3 loop reads CASSGANYGYTF. In DNA, the CDR3 is TGTGCCAGCAGTGGGGCAAACTATGGCTACACCTTC.

The chain has TRBV12-5 and TRBJ1-5; tentative D call: TRBD1 (5 bases). V was pared by 6 bases and J by 3 bases, with 15 bases between. The germline gives CDR1 LGHNT, CDR2 FRNRAP. The CDR3 is 15 residues long. The CDR3 here is CASGSMGLNNQPQHF. The CDR3 nucleotides are TGTGCTAGTGGGTCTATGGGACTGAACAATCAGCCCCAGCATTTT.

This sequence joins TRBV7-2 and TRBJ2-7; possibly TRBD2 for D (5 bases). V was cut by 5 bases and J by 7 bases, with 21 bases left in between. This CDR3 is 15 amino acids long. Germline assignment: CDR1 SGHTA and CDR2 FQGNSA. The CDR3 spells CASSPLPPRGTEQYF. CDR3 sequence (DNA): TGTGCCAGCAGCCCGCTCCCCCCCCGGGGAACAGAGCAGTACTTC.

The V gene is TRBV7-2, the J gene TRBJ1-2, with unresolved D. This CDR3 contains 14 residues. V lost 5 bases, J lost 4 bases, and 14 bases lay in between. Germline values: CDR1 SGHTA, CDR2 FQGNSA. The CDR3 DNA is TGTGCCAGCAGCCTAGTCGGGAACATCTATGGCTACACCTTC. Its translation is CASSLVGNIYGYTF.

The V call is TRBV9, the J call TRBJ2-1; TRBD1 agrees at 10 bases. Trimming cost V 7 bases and J 0 bases; bases outside gene matches: 7. The germline gives CDR1 SGDLS, CDR2 YYNGEE. The CDR3 contains 16 residues. The CDR3 reads CASLPGQGNSYNEQFF. The CDR3 bases are TGTGCCAGCTTACCGGGACAGGGGAACTCCTACAATGAGCAGTTCTTC.